This TCR beta chain was recorded in a study of blood T cell repertoires in COVID-19 (TCRdb year 2020). With regard to the full study: The collaborator samples originated in the United States, Italy and Spain and spanned the acute and convalescent phases of COVID-19. Deeply sampled blood TCRbeta repertoires from subjects exposed to, actively infected with, or recovered from COVID-19 were included in the dataset. HLA class I and class II types, where available, came from metadata supplied by the sample provider rather than from assay-based typing. The repertoires were made available in a free public database intended to serve as a resource for research on the immune response to SARS-CoV-2. The samples were drawn from two sources: the first 160 participants of the ongoing ImmuneRACE study, and 1,000 to 1,500 subjects contributed by 6 global collaborators. The material from the prospective study consisted of cDNA or gDNA derived from T cells, B-cell-depleted T cells, or PBMCs. Nearly every sample came with metadata listing a de-identified subject ID, COVID-19 status, age in years and sex. The paper's findings and limits, for the study overall: Clinical and demographic metadata were provided uncurated, with the amount varying by source and participant.

About this clone itself: The antigen this receptor binds is unknown. Base qualities were left out, and no much larger clone turns up one base away.

TCRbeta CDR3 regions were amplified from genomic DNA by means of the immunoSEQ Assay, a bias-controlled multiplex PCR. The authors processed their data as follows. The number of nucleated cells in each sample was estimated from the amplification of reference gene primers within the assay. To quantify the absolute abundance of each unique TCRbeta CDR3 rearrangement, sequence reads were collapsed and filtered. For each sample, productive Simpson clonality was calculated as the square root of Simpson's diversity index over productive rearrangements. Held by TCRdb, this immuneACCESS table contains in-frame sequences only and omits some clones. Under half of the omission traces to an unresolved V gene where checked; the cause of the rest is unknown. The V and J calls and clone size were taken over from that table, and D and trimming were inferred from the DNA. Present in this sample are approximately 170,000 clones, roughly 84% of which were seen just once. Clones ranked in the top ten supply approximately 7% of the sample.

At one collaborating source in Seattle, patients were enrolled during active infection and were followed longitudinally through the course of disease. Each collaborating institution followed its own protocols to collect whole blood in K2EDTA tubes. Collaborator samples were shipped for TCRbeta analysis as frozen whole blood, isolated PBMCs, or DNA extracted from either sample type. This sequence originates from a man aged 80 or over with COVID-19, enrolled during active disease. Sample: peripheral blood.

The CDR3 in this case is CASSGLLSTRGPLYGYTF. In nucleotides, the sequence is TGTGCCAGCAGTGGCCTCCTTTCGACTAGGGGCCCGCTCTATGGCTACACCTTC. The chain links TRBV25-1 with TRBJ1-2, and TRBD1 may be the D gene, going by 5 matching bases. Looking up the germline V gene yields CDR1 MGHDK and CDR2 SYGVNS. Taken from cysteine to phenylalanine, the CDR3 has 18 residues. Only the CDR3 DNA is retained, 54 bases long and in frame from the first base. V sheds 4 bases and J sheds 4 bases, leaving 25 bases between their ends.